This is a list of T cell receptor beta chains from one sample in a study of radiation and T cells in renal cell carcinoma. Produced via immunoSEQ multiplex PCR; TCRdb's table is partial and in-frame only. The sample lists roughly 80,000 clones, just over 85% occurring once. Sample: blood, taken from a patient whose treatment included radiotherapy and nephrectomy. These receptors were collected from a woman between 50 and 59 years old with renal cell carcinoma. Each CDR3 is given with its conserved first and last residue. D genes are given only for firm matches. A clone size is listed for some rows: how often the clone was seen (once, few, many), or a class if it is expanded.

J gene | V gene | clone size | D gene | CDR3 DNA | CDR3 protein
TRBJ2-2 | TRBV5-1 | NA | NA | TGCGCCAGCAGCGAAAGTAGCGGAAACACCGGGGAGCTGTTTTTT | CASSESSGNTGELFF
TRBJ1-1 | TRBV6-4 | NA | NA | TGTGCCAGCAGTGCCACAGGGTGGAGCACTGAAGCTTTCTTT | CASSATGWSTEAFF
TRBJ2-5 | TRBV7-3 | NA | TRBD2 | TGTGCCAGCAGCTCACTAAACGGGGGGGAGACCCAGTACTTC | CASSSLNGGETQYF
TRBJ1-6 | TRBV10-3 | NA | NA | TGTGCCATCAGGGCCCCTCGGACTACGGGTAATTCACCCCTCCACTTT | CAIRAPRTTGNSPLHF
TRBJ2-7 | TRBV10-3 | NA | TRBD1 | TGTGCCATCAGGGACAGGGGGAGCGAGCAGTACTTC | CAIRDRGSEQYF
TRBJ1-1 | TRBV10-1 | NA | NA | TGCGCCAGCAGCGACGGCCTGAACACTGAAGCTTTCTTT | CASSDGLNTEAFF
TRBJ1-2 | TRBV28 | few | NA | TGTGCCACCAAAACGGGGGAGGAGTATGGCTACACCTTC | CATKTGEEYGYTF
TRBJ2-5 | TRBV19 | NA | NA | TGTGCCAGTAGTATAAGTAGGGGCTCTTCAGACCCCGAGACCCAGTACTTC | CASSISRGSSDPETQYF
TRBJ2-1 | TRBV19 | NA | TRBD2 | TGTGCCAGTACTCGGGCCGGGACTAGCGTCTTATCCAATGAGCAGTTCTTC | CASTRAGTSVLSNEQFF
TRBJ1-2 | TRBV9 | NA | NA | TGTGCCAGCAGCGCCGGGCCCCAGGTCGACTATGGCTACACCTTC | CASSAGPQVDYGYTF
TRBJ2-7 | TRBV5-1 | NA | TRBD2 | TGCGCCAGCAGCTTGTTGTTTCGGACTAGCGGGGGGGCGAGTCGAATGTACGAGCAGTACTTC | CASSLLFRTSGGASRMYEQYF
TRBJ2-3 | TRBV18 | NA | NA | TGTGCCAGCTCCCCTCGCAAGGACTCAGATACGCAGTATTTT | CASSPRKDSDTQYF
TRBJ2-1 | TRBV29-1 | NA | NA | TGCAGCGTTCGGGATGTGGGTGGAGAGCAGTTCTTC | CSVRDVGGEQFF
TRBJ2-1 | TRBV5-4 | NA | TRBD2 | TGTGCCAGCAGGCCCTGGGGCGGGAGGTCGCGGGATGAGCAGTTCTTC | CASRPWGGRSRDEQFF
TRBJ2-5 | TRBV9 | NA | NA | TGTGCCAGCAGCGTGGGACACCACGGGACCCAGTACTTC | CASSVGHHGTQYF